The 13 T cell receptor beta chains below come from one sample, sequenced in a study of blood T cell repertoires in COVID-19. Profiled with immunoSEQ multiplex PCR; TCRdb holds only in-frame clones, not every one. The sample has about 160,000 clones, around 82% seen once. Sequencing used peripheral blood. Receptors were obtained from a woman between 40 and 55 years old with COVID-19, enrolled during active disease.

The chain uses TRBV6-5 and TRBJ1-5; TRBD1 agrees at 7 bases. This CDR3 has 14 amino acids. Per germline, CDR1 MNHEY and CDR2 SVGAGI. J was trimmed by 7 bases and V by 4 bases; bases with no gene match: 7. The CDR3 DNA reads TGTGCCAGCAGTTTCCGACAGGGCAGCCAGCCCCAGCATTTT. Protein: CASSFRQGSQPQHF.

The chain is built from TRBV7-6 and TRBJ2-5; D remains unclear. V lost 5 bases and J 0 bases, leaving 16 bases between the germline ends. Germline V CDR1 and CDR2: SGHVS, FNYEAQ. The CDR3 consists of 16 residues. The CDR3 loop reads CASSLSDTLYQETQYF. The CDR3 coding sequence is TGTGCCAGCAGCCTAAGTGACACTCTGTACCAAGAGACCCAGTACTTC.

This rearrangement joins TRBV12-3 or TRBV12-4 to TRBJ2-7, with D possibly TRBD2 on 5 matching bases. The ends were cut back, 3 bases at V and 5 bases at J, with 11 bases in the middle. The CDR3 sequence is 13 residues long. CDR3 loop: CASSLMDGNEQYF. The CDR3 DNA sequence: TGTGCCAGCAGTTTGATGGACGGGAACGAGCAGTACTTC.

This chain links TRBV7-6 with TRBJ1-6; TRBD1 agrees at 11 bases. The CDR3 loop spans 15 amino acids. Per the germline V gene, CDR1 is SGHVS and CDR2 is FNYEAQ. V lost 5 bases to trimming and J lost 10 bases; unmatched junction nucleotides: 7. The CDR3 reads CASSPGQGGNSPLHF. CDR3 DNA: TGTGCCAGCAGCCCGGGACAGGGGGGCAACTCACCCCTCCACTTT.

About this clone itself: In the same sample, other DNA sequences code for this CDR3. CDR3 nucleotides: TGTGCCAGCAGCCGCGACAGGGGAGAGACCCAGTACTTC. Translation gives CASSRDRGETQYF. The gene calls are TRBV7-3 and TRBJ2-5; 8 bases line up with TRBD1. CDR1 SGHTA and CDR2 FQGTGA come from the germline V gene. This CDR3 contains 13 residues. Losses at the gene ends were 5 bases for V and 4 bases for J; bases not matched to a gene: 3.

This clone was counted between two and nine times. The genes are TRBV29-1 and TRBJ2-5; the match to TRBD2 covers 7 bases. The CDR3 runs 14 residues. CDR1 is SQVTM, CDR2 ANQGSEA, per germline. V lost 5 bases to trimming and J lost 2 bases; unmatched junction nucleotides: 8. This CDR3 reads CSVQRLAGQETQYF. The DNA for the CDR3 is TGCAGCGTTCAAAGACTAGCAGGACAAGAGACCCAGTACTTC.

The gene calls are TRBV20-1 and TRBJ2-7; D unclear. V was shortened by 3 bases and J by 10 bases, with 16 bases between the two germline ends. Germline CDR1 and CDR2: DFQATT and SNEGSKA (reference sequence). The CDR3 length is 12 residues. The DNA of the CDR3 is TGCAGTGCTAGTGGGCCGGCTGACTCTCAGTACGTC. This codes for CSASGPADSQYV.

The chain employs TRBV6-5 and TRBJ1-1, with 11 bases identical to TRBD1. Germline lookup yields CDR1 MNHEY and CDR2 SVGAGI. CDR3 length: 14 amino acids. Losses at the gene ends were 6 bases for V and 6 bases for J; bases not matched to a gene: 6. CDR3 amino acids: CASSGDRGLSEAFF. In nucleotides, the CDR3 is TGTGCCAGCAGCGGGGACAGGGGGTTATCTGAAGCTTTCTTT.

The table lists this clone with a count of one. The chain couples TRBV19 to TRBJ1-6; D not certain. With 3 bases removed from V and 9 bases from J, the gap between germline ends came to 15 bases. Germline loops: CDR1 LNHDA, CDR2 SQIVND (reference sequence). The CDR3 covers 15 residues. The CDR3 here is CASSIQSGLGSPLHF. The CDR3 nucleotides are TGTGCCAGTAGTATTCAATCCGGGTTGGGTTCACCCCTCCACTTT.

The CDR3 coding sequence is TGTGCCAGCAGCGTAGTTCTAGCCGGTGAGCAGTTCTTC. Its translation is CASSVVLAGEQFF. This sequence joins TRBV9 and TRBJ2-1; weak D call: TRBD2 (5 bases). Germline assignment: CDR1 SGDLS and CDR2 YYNGEE. V shed 0 bases and J shed 9 bases, with 10 bases lying between them. The CDR3 is made up of 13 amino acids.

V and J are TRBV27 and TRBJ2-5, with 8 nucleotides matching TRBD1. There are 15 residues in the CDR3. Losses at the gene ends were 2 bases for V and 4 bases for J; bases not matched to a gene: 6. Germline assignment: CDR1 MNHEY and CDR2 SMNVEV (reference sequence). CDR3 region: CASSLRLGTGETQYF. CDR3 in DNA: TGTGCCAGCAGTTTAAGGTTGGGGACAGGAGAGACCCAGTACTTC.

The chain couples TRBV9 to TRBJ1-3; D is ambiguous. Trimming left V 0 bases short and J 8 bases short, with 6 bases between. From germline, CDR1 is SGDLS and CDR2 YYNGEE. The CDR3 loop spans 12 amino acids. CDR3 region: CASSVDGDTIYF. The CDR3, as DNA: TGTGCCAGCAGCGTAGACGGGGACACCATATATTTT.

This rearrangement joins TRBV28 to TRBJ1-1, with a possible D match to TRBD1 (5 bases). V lost 2 bases to trimming and J lost 3 bases, with 10 bases between them. This CDR3 spans 14 amino acids. Germline lookup yields CDR1 MDHEN and CDR2 SYDVKM. CDR3: CASSLGGWDTEAFF. Here the CDR3 DNA reads TGTGCCAGCAGTTTAGGGGGGTGGGACACTGAAGCTTTCTTT.